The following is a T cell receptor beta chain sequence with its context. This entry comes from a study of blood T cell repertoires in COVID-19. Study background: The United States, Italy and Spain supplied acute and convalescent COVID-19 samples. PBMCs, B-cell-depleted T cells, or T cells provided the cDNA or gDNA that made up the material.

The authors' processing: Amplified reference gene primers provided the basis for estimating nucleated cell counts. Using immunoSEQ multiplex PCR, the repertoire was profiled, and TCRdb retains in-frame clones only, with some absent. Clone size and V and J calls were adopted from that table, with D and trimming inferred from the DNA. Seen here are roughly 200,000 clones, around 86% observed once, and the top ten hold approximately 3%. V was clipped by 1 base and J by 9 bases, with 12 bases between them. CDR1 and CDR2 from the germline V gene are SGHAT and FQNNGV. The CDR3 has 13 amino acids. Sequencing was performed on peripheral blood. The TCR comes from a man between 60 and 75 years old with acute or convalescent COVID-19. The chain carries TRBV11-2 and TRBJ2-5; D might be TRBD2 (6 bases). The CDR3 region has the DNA TGTGCCAGCAGCTTAGTCAGGGCTAGCGCCCAGTACTTC. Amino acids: CASSLVRASAQYF.